The 3 T cell receptor beta chains reported below all come from one sample, sequenced in a study of PD-L1 blockade in urothelial cancer. TCRdb's copy holds only in-frame clones and misses some; the assay was immunoSEQ multiplex PCR. Of some 50,000 clones in the sample, roughly 88% were seen once. Time point given: peripheral blood 6 weeks after treatment start. This specimen consisted of PBMCs, obtained around atezolizumab (anti-PD-L1) treatment. Source of these receptors: a man aged 50-60 years with urothelial cancer.

This clone is medium-sized within its sample. The V call is TRBV7-9, the J call TRBJ1-2, with 9 bases that match TRBD1. The junction had 10 bases not matched to a gene; V was cut back by 8 bases and J by 6 bases. The CDR3 sequence is 14 residues long. Germline lookup yields CDR1 SEHNR and CDR2 FQNEAQ (reference sequence). The CDR3 region is CASAPGQGMNGYTF. CDR3 sequence (DNA): TGTGCCAGCGCTCCGGGACAGGGTATGAATGGCTACACCTTC.

This chain connects TRBV19 to TRBJ2-3, with TRBD2 matching 9 bases. CDR3 length equals 14 residues. Germline CDR1 LNHDA, CDR2 SQIVND (reference sequence). In DNA, the CDR3 is TGTGCTACCCGCCTAGCGGGGAGCACAGATACGCAGTATTTT. It codes for CATRLAGSTDTQYF.

V usage is TRBV27 and J usage is TRBJ2-7; 9 bases are a match to TRBD1. CDR1 is MNHEY and CDR2 is SMNVEV in the germline V gene (reference sequence). The ends lost 6 bases at V and 0 bases at J; junction bases unmatched: 3. This CDR3 is 14 amino acids long. CDR3 sequence reads: CASRRDRVSYEQYF. In DNA, the CDR3 is TGTGCCAGCAGACGGGACAGGGTCTCCTACGAGCAGTACTTC.